This T cell receptor beta chain derives from a study of T cells in tuberculosis. On the study more broadly: The T cells targeted glucose monomycolate, a mycobacterial lipid, via CD1B.

Losses at the gene ends were 1 base for V and 3 bases for J; bases not matched to a gene: 6. Germline V lookup: CDR1 SEHNR, CDR2 FQNEAQ (reference sequence). There are 17 residues in the CDR3. The protocol was immunoSEQ multiplex PCR, while the TCRdb copy is restricted to in-frame clones and leaves out a portion. The table records approximately 58,000 clones, 88% of them present only once. After thawing and overnight rest, PBMC were stained with GMM-loaded CD1B tetramer, viability dye and anti-CD3 for sorting. The lipid loaded on the CD1B tetramers was C32 glucose monomycolate from Rhodococcus equi. Tetramer-sorted PBMC had been CD14 monocyte-depleted before freezing. Tetramer-negative cells, about 97,000 per donor, were also sorted. Notes on the study in general: The stringent gate may have excluded weak CD1B-GMM tetramer binders.

The source is an adult woman with latent tuberculosis. This rearrangement joins TRBV7-9 to TRBJ1-1; TRBD1 aligns across 12 bases. Source material: CD1b-GMM tetramer-negative cells sorted from PBMCs. In nucleotides, the CDR3 is TGTGCCAGCAGCTTAGAGGGACAGGGGGCGTTGGACACTGAAGCTTTCTTT. It encodes CASSLEGQGALDTEAFF.